This T cell receptor (beta chain) came from a study of cytomegalovirus exposure and HLA in healthy donors. Trimming removed 9 bases at V and 2 bases at J, with 9 bases between. From germline, CDR1 is LNHDA and CDR2 SQIVND (reference sequence). The CDR3 sequence is 12 residues long. Study observations and caveats: Being productive about 87% or about 30% of the time was typical of most TCR beta V segments in an earlier analysis.

These donors counted as nominally healthy when sampled, but unrecorded immune exposures were likely. The PCR made use of 60 Vbeta and 13 Jbeta primers. Sequencing used immunoSEQ multiplex PCR; TCRdb keeps in-frame clones, though not all of them. The repertoire holds around 240,000 clones, with around 76% as singletons. Points on this clone: Its antigen is not identified.

The sequencing sample was made of PBMCs. The chain links TRBV19 to TRBJ2-3; tentative D call: TRBD2 (5 bases). This sequence was found in a woman between 40 and 55 years old in good health and CMV-seropositive. In DNA form, the CDR3 reads TGTGCCAGAGCGGCACCCACAGATACGCAGTATTTT. Its translation: CARAAPTDTQYF. Looking up the rest from reference TRBV19 and TRBJ2-3 gives the full variable domain: DGGITQSPKYLFRKEGQNVTLSCEQNLNHDAMYWYRQDPGQGLRLIYYSQIVNDFQKGDIAEGYSVSREKKESFPLTVTSAQKNPTAFYLCARAAPTDTQYFGPGTRLTVL.